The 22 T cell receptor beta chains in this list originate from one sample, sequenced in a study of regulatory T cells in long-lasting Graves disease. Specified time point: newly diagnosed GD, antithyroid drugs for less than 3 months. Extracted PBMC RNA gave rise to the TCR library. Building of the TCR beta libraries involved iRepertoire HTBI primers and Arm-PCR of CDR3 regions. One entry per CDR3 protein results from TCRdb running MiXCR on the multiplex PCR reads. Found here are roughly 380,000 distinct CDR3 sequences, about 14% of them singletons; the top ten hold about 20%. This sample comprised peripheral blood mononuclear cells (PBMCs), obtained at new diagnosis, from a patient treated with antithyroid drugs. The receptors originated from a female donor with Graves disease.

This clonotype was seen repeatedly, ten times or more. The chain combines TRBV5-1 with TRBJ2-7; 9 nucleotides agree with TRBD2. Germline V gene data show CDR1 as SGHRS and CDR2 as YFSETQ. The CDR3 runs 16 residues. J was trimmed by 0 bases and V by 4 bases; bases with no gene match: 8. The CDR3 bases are TGCGCCAGCAGCACCACAGCGGGAGGTAGCTCCTACGAGCAGTACTTC. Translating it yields CASSTTAGGSSYEQYF.

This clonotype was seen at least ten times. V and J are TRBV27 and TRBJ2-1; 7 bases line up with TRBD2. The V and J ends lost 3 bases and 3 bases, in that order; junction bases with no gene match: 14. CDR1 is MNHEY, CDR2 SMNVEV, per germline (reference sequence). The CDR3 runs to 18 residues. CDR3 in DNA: TGTGCCAGCAGTTTCGTCGGTAGGCTAGCGGTTAGCTACAATGAGCAGTTCTTC. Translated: CASSFVGRLAVSYNEQFF.

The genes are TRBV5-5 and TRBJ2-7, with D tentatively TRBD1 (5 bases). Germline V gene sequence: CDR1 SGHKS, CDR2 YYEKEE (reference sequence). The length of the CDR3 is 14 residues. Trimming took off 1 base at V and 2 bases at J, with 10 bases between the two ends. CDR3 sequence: CASSLLTATYEQYF. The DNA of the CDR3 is TGTGCCAGCAGCTTGTTGACAGCAACCTACGAGCAGTACTTC.

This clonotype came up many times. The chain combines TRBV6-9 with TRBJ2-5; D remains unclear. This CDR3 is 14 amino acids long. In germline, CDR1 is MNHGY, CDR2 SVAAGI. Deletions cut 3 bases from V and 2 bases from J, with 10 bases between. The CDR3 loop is CASSYLAGQETQYF. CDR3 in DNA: TGTGCCAGCAGTTACTTAGCAGGACAAGAGACCCAGTACTTC.

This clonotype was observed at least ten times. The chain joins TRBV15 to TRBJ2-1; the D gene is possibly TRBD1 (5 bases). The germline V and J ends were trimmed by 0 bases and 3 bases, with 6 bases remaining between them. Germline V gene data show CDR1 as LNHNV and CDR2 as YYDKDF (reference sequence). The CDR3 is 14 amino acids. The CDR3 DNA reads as TGTGCCACCAGCAGAGACAGGGACTACAATGAGCAGTTCTTC. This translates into CATSRDRDYNEQFF.

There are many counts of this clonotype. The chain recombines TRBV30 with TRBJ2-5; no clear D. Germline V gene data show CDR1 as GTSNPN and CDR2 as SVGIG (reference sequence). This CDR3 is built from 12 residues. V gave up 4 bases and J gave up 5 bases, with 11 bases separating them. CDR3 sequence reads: CAWTRHLETQYF. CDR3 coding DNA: TGTGCCTGGACCAGACACCTGGAGACCCAGTACTTC.

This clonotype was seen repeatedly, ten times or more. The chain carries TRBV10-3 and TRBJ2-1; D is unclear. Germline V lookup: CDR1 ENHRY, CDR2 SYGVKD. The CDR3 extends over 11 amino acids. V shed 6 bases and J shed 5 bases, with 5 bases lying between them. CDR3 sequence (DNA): TGTGCCATCAGGAATCACAATGAGCAGTTCTTC. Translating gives CAIRNHNEQFF.

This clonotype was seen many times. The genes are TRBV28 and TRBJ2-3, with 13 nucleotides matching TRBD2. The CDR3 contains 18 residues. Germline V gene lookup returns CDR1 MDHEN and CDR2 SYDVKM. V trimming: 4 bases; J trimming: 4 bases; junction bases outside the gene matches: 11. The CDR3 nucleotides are TGTGCCAGCAGTTCCACACTAGGACTAGCGGGAGTATCAGATACGCAGTATTTT. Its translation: CASSSTLGLAGVSDTQYF.

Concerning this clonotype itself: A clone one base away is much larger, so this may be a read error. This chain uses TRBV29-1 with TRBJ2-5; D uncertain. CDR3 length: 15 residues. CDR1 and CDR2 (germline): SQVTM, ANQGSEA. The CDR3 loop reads CSVEPGGLYQESQYF. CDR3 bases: TGCAGCGTTGAACCCGGCGGCTTGTACCAAGAGTCCCAGTACTTC. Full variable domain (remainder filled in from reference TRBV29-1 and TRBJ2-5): SAVISQKPSRDICQRGTSLTIQCQVDSQVTMMFWYRQQPGQSLTLIATANQGSEATYESGFVIDKFPISRPNLTFSTLTVSNMSPEDSSIYLCSVEPGGLYQESQYFGPGTRLLVL.

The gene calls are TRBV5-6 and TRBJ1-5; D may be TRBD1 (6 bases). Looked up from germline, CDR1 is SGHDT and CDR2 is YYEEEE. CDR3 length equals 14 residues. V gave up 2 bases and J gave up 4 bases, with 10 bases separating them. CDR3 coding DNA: TGTGCCAGCAGCTTCCTGAGGGGGAATCAGCCCCAGCATTTT. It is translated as CASSFLRGNQPQHF.

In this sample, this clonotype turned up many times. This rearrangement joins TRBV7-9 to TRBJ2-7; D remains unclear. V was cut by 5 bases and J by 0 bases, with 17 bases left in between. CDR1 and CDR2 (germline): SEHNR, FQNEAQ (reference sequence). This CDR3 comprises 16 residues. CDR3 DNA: TGTGCCAGCAGCCCCCAATCCCCACCAGGCTCCTACGAGCAGTACTTC. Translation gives CASSPQSPPGSYEQYF. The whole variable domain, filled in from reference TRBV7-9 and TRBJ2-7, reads DTGVSQNPRHKITKRGQNVTFRCDPISEHNRLYWYRQTLGQGPEFLTYFQNEAQLEKSRLLSDRFSAERPKGSFSTLEIQRTEQGDSAMYLCASSPQSPPGSYEQYFGPGTRLTVT.

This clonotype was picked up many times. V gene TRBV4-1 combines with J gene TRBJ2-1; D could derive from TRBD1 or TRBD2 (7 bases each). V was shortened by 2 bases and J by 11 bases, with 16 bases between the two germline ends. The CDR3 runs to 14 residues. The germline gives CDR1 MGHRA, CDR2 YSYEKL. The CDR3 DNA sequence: TGCGCCAGCAGCCAACCCAGGGGGGGGTTAAAGCAGTTCTTC. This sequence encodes CASSQPRGGLKQFF.

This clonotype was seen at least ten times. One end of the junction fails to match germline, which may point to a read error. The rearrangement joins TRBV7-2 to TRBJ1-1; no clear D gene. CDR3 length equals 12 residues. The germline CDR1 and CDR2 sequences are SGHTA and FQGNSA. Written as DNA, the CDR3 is TGCGCCAGCAGCCAAGAGTACACTGAAGCTTTCTTT. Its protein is CASSQEYTEAFF.

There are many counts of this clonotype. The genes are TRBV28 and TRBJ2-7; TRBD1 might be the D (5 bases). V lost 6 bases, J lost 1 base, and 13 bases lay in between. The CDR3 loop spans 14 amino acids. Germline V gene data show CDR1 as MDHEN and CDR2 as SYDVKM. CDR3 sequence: CASSPGHGSYEQYF. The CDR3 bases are TGTGCCAGCAGCCCTGGACACGGTTCCTACGAGCAGTACTTC.

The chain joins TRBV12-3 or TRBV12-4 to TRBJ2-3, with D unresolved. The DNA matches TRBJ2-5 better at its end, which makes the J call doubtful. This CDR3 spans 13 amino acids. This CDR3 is CASSARLLRSQYF. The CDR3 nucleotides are TGTGCCAGCAGTGCACGACTGCTGAGGTCCCAGTACTTC.

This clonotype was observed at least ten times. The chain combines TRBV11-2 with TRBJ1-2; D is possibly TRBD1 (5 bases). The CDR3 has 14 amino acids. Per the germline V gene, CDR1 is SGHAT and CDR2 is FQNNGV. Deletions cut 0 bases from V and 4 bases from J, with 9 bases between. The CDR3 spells CASSLDRGGYGYTF. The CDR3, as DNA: TGTGCCAGCAGCTTAGATCGGGGCGGCTATGGCTACACCTTC.

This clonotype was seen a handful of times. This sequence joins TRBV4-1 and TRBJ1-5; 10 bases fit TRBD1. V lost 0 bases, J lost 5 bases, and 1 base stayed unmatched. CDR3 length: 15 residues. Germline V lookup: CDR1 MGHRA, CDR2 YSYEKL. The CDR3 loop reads CASSQEGQGDQPQHF. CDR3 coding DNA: TGCGCCAGCAGCCAAGAAGGACAGGGGGATCAGCCCCAGCATTTT.

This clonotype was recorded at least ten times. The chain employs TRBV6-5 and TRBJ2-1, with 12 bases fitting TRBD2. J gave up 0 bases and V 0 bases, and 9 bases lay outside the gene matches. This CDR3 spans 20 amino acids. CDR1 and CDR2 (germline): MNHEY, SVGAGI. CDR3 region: CASSYSSASGRAYSYNEQFF. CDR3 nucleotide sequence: TGTGCCAGCAGTTACTCGAGTGCTAGCGGGAGGGCCTACTCCTACAATGAGCAGTTCTTC.

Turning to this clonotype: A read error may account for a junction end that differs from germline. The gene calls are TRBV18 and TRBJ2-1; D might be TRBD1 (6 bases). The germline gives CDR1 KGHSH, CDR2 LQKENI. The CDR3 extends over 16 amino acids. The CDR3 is CTSSLSGTRTYNEQFF. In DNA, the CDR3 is TGTACCAGCTCACTTTCCGGGACAAGGACCTACAATGAGCAGTTCTTC.

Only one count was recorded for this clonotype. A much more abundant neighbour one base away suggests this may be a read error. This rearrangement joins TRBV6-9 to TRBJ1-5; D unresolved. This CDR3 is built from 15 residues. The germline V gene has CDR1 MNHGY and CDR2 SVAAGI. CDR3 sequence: CAGSYGIPIHQPQHF. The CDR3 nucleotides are TGTGCCGGCAGTTACGGGATACCGATCCATCAGCCCCAGCATTTT.

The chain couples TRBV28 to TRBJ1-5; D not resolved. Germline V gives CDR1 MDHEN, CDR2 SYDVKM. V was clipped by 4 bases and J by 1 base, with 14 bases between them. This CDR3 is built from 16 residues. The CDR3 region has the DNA TGTGCCAGCAGTTATATAGGTCGTAGGAGCAATCAGCCCCAGCATTTT. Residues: CASSYIGRRSNQPQHF.

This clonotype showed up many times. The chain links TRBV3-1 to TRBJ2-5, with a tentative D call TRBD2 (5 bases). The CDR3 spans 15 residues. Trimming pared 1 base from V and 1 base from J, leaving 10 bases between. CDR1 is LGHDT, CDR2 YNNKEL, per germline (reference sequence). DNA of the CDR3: TGTGCCAGCAGCCAAGGTCAAGCGGTCCAAGAGACCCAGTACTTC. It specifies CASSQGQAVQETQYF.